This T cell receptor beta chain emerged from a study of identical twins. The study's findings and limits: The analysis was cross-sectional rather than longitudinal within donors. Beta clonotypes that were abundant in cord blood contained fewer insertions, a pattern absent from memory repertoires.

Germline CDR1 and CDR2: DFQATT and SNEGSKA (reference sequence). The CDR3 loop spans 18 amino acids. A single record per CDR3 protein comes from TCRdb applying MiXCR to the 5' RACE reads. The table has fewer than 350,000 distinct CDR3 sequences, approximately 8% seen once. This clonotype was seen only a few times. The antigen remains undetermined. With a much larger clone just one base away, this may be a read error. A further study also used this sample, focusing on yellow fever vaccine responses in identical twins.

The chain employs TRBV20-1 and TRBJ2-3; TRBD2 aligns across 10 bases. The source material was memory (CD45RO+) T cells sorted from blood. The clonotype comes from a woman between 18 and 30 years old in good health. The CDR3 loop is CCARDRRLAGVSTDTQYF. Here the CDR3 DNA reads TGCTGTGCTAGAGATCGGCGGCTAGCGGGAGTAAGCACAGATACGCAGTATTTT.